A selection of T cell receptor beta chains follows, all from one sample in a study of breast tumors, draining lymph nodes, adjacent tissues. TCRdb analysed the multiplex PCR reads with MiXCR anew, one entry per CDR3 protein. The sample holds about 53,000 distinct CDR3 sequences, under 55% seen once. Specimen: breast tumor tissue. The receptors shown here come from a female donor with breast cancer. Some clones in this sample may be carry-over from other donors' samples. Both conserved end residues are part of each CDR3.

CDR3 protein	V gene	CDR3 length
CASSLQGRGSNQPQHF	TRBV7-2	16
CASSRRQGADEQYF	TRBV28	14
CASSPSRGGSEKLFF	TRBV7-2	15
CATSGQGDEQFF	TRBV24-1	12
CASSPYSNQPQHF	TRBV19	13
CASSFGGRARDEQFF	TRBV4-1	15
CASSLRLTSGSSSYNEQFF	TRBV7-8	19
CASSLGLAETFYEQYF	TRBV19	16
CASRPTGESQPQHF	TRBV2	14
CASSEVDGGGGEEQYF	TRBV6-1	16
CGARDTFYSTMAF	TRBV20-1	13
CASSTGALGEKLFF	TRBV2	14